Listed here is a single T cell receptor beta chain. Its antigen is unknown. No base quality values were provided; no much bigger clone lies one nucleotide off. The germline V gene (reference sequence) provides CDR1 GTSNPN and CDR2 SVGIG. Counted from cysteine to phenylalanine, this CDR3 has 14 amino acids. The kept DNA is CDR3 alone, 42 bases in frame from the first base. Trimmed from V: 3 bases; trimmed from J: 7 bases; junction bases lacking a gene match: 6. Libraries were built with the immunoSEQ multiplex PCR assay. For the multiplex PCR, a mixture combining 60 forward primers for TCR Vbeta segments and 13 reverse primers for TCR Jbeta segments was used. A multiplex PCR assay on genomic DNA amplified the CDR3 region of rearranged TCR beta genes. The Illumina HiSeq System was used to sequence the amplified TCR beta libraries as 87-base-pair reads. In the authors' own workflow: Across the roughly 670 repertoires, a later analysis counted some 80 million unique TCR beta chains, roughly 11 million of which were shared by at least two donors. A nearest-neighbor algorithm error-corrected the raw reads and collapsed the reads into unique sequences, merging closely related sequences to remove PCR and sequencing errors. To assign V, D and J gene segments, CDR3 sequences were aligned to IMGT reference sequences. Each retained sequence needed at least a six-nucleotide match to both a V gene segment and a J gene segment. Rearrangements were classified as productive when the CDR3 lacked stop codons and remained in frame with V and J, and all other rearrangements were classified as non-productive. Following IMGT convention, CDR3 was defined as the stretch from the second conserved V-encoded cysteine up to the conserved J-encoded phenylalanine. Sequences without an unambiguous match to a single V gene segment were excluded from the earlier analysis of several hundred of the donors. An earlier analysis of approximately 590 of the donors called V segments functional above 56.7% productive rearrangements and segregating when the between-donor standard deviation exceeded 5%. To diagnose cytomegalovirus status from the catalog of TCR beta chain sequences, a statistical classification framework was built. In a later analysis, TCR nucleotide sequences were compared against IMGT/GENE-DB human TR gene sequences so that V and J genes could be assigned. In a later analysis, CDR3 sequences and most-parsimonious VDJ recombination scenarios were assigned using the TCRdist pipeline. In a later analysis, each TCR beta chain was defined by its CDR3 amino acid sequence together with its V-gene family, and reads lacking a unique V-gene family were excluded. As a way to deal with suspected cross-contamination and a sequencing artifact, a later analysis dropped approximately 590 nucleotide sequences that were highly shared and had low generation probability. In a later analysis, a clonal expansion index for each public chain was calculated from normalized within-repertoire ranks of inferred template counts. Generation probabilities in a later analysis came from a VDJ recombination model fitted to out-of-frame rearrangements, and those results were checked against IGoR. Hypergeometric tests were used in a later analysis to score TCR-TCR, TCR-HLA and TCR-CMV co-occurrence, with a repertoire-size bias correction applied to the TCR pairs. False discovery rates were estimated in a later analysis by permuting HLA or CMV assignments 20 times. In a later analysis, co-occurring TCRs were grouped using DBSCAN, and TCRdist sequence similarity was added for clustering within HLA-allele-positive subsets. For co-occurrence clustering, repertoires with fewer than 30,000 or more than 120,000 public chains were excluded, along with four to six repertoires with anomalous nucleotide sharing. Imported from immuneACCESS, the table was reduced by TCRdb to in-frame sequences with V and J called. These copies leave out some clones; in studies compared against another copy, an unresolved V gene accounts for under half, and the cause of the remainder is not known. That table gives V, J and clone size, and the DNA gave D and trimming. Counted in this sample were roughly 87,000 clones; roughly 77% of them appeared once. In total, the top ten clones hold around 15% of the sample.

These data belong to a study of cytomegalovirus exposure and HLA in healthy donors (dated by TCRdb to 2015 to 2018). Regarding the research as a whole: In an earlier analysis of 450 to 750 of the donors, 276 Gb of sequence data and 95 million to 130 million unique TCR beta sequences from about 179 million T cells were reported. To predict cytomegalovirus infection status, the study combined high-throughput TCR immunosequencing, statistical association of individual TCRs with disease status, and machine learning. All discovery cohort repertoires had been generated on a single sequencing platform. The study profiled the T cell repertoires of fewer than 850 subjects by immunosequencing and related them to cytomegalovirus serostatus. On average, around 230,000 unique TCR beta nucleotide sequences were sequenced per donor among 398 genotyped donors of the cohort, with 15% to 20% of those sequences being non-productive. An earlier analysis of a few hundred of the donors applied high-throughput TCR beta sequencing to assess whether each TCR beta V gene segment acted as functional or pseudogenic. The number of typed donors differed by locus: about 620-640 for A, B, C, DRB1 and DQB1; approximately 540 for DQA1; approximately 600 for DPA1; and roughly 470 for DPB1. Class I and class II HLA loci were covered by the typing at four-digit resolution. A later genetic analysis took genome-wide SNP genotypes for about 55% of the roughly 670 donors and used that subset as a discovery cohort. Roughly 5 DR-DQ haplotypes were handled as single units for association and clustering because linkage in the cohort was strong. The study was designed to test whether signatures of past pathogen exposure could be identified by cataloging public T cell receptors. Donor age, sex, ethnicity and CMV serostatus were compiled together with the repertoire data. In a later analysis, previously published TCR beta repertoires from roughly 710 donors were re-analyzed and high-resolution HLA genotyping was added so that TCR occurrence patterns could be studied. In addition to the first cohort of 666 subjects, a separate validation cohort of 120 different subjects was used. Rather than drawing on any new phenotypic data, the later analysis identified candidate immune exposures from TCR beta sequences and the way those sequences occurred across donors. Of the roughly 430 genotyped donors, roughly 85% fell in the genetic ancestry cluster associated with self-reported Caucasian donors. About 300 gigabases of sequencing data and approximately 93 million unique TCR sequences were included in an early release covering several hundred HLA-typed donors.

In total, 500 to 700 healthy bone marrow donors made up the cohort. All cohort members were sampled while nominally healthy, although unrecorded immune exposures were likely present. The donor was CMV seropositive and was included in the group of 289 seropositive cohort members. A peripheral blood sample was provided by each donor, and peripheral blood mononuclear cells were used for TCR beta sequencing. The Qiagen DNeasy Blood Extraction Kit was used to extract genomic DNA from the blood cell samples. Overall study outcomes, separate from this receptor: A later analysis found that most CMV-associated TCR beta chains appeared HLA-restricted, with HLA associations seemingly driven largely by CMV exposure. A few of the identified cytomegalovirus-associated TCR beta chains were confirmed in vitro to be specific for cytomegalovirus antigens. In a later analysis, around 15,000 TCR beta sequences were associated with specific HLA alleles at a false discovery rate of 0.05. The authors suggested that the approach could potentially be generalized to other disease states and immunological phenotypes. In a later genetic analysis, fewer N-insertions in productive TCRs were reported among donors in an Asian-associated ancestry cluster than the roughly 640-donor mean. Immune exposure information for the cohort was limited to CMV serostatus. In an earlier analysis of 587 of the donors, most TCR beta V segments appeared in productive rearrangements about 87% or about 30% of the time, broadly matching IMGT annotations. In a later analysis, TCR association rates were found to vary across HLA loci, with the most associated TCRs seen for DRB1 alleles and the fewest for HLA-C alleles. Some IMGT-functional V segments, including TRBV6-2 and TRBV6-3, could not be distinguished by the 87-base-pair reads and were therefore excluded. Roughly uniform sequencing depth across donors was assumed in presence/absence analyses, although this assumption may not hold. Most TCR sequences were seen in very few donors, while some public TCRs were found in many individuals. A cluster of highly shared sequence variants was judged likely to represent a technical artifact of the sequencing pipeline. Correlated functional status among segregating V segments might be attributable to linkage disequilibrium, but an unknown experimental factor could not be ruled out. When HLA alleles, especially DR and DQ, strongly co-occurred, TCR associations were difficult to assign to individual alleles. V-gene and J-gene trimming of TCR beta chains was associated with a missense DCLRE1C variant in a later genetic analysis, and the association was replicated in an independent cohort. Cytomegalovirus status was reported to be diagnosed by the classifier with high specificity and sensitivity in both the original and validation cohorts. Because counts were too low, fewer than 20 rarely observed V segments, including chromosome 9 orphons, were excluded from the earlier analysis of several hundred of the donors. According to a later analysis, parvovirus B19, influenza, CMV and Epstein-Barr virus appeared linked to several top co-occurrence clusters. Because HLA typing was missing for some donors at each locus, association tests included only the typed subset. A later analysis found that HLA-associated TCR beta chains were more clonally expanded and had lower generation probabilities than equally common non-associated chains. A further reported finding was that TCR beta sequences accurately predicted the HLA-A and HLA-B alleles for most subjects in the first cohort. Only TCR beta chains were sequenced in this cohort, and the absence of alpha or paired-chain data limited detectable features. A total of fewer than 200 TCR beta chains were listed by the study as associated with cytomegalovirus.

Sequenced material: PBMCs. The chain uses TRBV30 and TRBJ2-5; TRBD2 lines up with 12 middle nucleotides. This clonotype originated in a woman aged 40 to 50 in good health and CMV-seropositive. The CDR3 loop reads CAWRTSGGSGTQYF. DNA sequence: TGTGCCTGGAGGACTAGCGGGGGTAGTGGGACCCAGTACTTC.